This TCR beta chain was identified in a study of T-cell memory formation after mild COVID-19. Study information: The TCR clusters were mostly specific to one donor. Study-level points and caveats: Some clones that responded turned up in pre-infection memory, which suggests that cross-reactive memory joined in. Contracting CD4+ clones sat mainly in CM and EM; CD8+ in EMRA.

On this clonotype: Its target is not known.

TCRdb used MiXCR to reprocess the 5' RACE reads, holding one entry per CDR3 protein. Of about 110,000 distinct CDR3 sequences detected, roughly a sixth appear once; the ten largest clones hold around 5.1%. CDR3 size: 13 residues. V lost 5 bases and J 2 bases, leaving 10 bases between the germline ends. The germline V gene has CDR1 SGHRS and CDR2 YFSETQ. Sequencing was carried out using PBMCs or a T cell subset sorted from them (not recorded which). This receptor was obtained from a man between 18 and 35 years old who had mild COVID-19 (a few samples of this study predate the infection). Cell type and time point are not known. The J gene is TRBJ1-1, the V gene TRBV5-1; D gene unclear. The CDR3 DNA is TGCGCCAGCAGTTCACAGACAAACACTGAAGCTTTCTTT. This codes for CASSSQTNTEAFF.